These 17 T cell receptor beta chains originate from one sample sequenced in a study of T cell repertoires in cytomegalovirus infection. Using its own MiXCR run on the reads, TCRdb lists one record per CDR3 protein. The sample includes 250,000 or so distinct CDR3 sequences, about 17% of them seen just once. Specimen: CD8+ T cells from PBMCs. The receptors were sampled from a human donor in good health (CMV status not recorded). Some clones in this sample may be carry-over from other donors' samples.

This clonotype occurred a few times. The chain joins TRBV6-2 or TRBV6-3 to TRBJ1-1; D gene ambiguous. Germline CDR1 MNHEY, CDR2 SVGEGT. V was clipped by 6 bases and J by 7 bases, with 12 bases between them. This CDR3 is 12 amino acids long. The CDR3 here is CASRDSSYEAFF. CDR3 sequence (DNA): TGTGCCAGCAGGGACTCTTCATATGAAGCTTTCTTT.

As DNA, the CDR3 is TGTGCCAGCAGCGACCGGGACATCTTCGAGCAGTACTTC. This codes for CASSDRDIFEQYF. The gene calls are TRBV28 and TRBJ2-7; possible D gene TRBD1, 6 bases. Trimming stripped 6 bases from V and 6 bases from J, with 15 bases between. The CDR3 has 13 residues. CDR1 MDHEN and CDR2 SYDVKM come from the germline V gene. Full variable domain (remainder filled in from reference TRBV28 and TRBJ2-7): DVKVTQSSRYLVKRTGEKVFLECVQDMDHENMFWYRQDPGLGLRLIYFSYDVKMKEKGDIPEGYSVSREKKERFSLILESASTNQTSMYLCASSDRDIFEQYFGPGTRLTVT.

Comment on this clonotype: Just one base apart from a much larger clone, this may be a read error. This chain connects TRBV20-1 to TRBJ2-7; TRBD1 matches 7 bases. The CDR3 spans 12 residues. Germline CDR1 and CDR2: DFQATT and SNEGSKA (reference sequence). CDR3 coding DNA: TGCAGTGCCAGACAGGGATCCTGCGAGCAGTACTTC. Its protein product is CSARQGSCEQYF.

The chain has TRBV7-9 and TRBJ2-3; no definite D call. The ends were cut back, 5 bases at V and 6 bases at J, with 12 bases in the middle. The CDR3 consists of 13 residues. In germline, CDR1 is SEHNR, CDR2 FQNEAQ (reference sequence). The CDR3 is CASSPEWGDTQYF. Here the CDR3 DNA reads TGTGCCAGCAGCCCGGAGTGGGGTGATACGCAGTATTTT.

The CDR3 reads CASSTWTGGDEKLFF. Here the CDR3 DNA reads TGTGCCAGCAGCACTTGGACAGGGGGAGATGAAAAACTGTTTTTT. The chain has TRBV4-2 and TRBJ1-4; TRBD1 matches at 10 bases. Germline CDR1 LGHNA, CDR2 YNFKEQ. The CDR3 consists of 15 residues. Losses at the gene ends were 5 bases for V and 6 bases for J; bases not matched to a gene: 6.

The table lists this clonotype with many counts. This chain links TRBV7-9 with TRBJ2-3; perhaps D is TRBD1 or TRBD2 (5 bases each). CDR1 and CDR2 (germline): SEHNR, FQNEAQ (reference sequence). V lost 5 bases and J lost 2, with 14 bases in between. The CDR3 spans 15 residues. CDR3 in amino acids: CASSPARDDTDTQYF. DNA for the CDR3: TGTGCCAGCAGCCCGGCCCGGGACGACACAGATACGCAGTATTTT.

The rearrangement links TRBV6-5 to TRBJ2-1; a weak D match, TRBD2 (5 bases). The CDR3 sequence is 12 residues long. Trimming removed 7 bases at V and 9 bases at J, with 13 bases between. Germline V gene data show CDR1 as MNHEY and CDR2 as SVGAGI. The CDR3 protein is CASTRDGSEQFF. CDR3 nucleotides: TGTGCCAGCACTCGAGATGGGAGTGAGCAGTTCTTC.

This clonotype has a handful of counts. In nucleotides, the CDR3 is TGTGCCAGCAGCCAAGAGACAGGGGGACTAAGCTCCTACAATGAGCAGTTCTTC. It yields the protein CASSQETGGLSSYNEQFF. The rearrangement joins TRBV4-2 to TRBJ2-1, with 9 bases identical to TRBD1. V was pared by 0 bases and J by 0 bases, with 6 bases of the junction left unmatched. Looked up from germline, CDR1 is LGHNA and CDR2 is YNFKEQ. The CDR3 is 18 residues long.

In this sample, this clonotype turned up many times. CDR3 residues: CASSLDPVLEQYF. In DNA form, the CDR3 reads TGTGCCAGCAGCCTCGATCCGGTTCTCGAGCAGTACTTC. This chain uses TRBV7-2 with TRBJ2-7; D unresolved. The CDR3 spans 13 residues. Germline CDR1 is SGHTA and CDR2 is FQGNSA. V was shortened by 5 bases and J by 6 bases, with 14 bases between the two germline ends.

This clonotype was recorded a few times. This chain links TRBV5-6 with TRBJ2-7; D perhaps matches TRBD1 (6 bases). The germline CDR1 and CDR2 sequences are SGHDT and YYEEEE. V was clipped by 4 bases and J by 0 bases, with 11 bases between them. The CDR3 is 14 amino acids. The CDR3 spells CASSTGTSSYEQYF. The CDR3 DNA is TGTGCCAGCAGCACCGGGACATCCTCCTACGAGCAGTACTTC.

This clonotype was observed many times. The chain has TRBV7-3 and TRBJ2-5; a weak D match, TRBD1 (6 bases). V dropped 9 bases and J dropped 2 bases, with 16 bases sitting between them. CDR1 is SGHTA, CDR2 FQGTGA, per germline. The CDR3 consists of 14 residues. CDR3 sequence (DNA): TGTGCCAGTTCCCTTTACGGACAGCAAGAGACCCAGTACTTC. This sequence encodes CASSLYGQQETQYF.

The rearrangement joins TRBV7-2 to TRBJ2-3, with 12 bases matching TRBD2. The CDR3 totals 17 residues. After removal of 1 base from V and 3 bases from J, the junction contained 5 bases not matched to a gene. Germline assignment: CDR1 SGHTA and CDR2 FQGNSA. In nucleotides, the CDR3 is TGTGCCAGCAGCTTAGGCCTAGCGGGGGGGCTGACAGATACGCAGTATTTT. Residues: CASSLGLAGGLTDTQYF.

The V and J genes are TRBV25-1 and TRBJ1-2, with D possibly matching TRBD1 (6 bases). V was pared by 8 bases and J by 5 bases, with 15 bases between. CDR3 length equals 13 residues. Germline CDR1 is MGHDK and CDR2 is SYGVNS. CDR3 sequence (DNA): TGTGCCAGCCAAGAGGGGGGATCATATGGCTACACCTTC. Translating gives CASQEGGSYGYTF.

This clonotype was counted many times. The CDR3 loop is CASSYLAGTNSPLHF. The CDR3 nucleotides read TGTGCCAGCAGTTACCTGGCAGGGACAAATTCACCCCTCCACTTT. The V and J genes are TRBV6-5 and TRBJ1-6; maybe TRBD1 (6 bases). The CDR3 length is 15 residues. V was shortened by 2 bases and J by 7 bases, with 12 bases between the two germline ends. The germline gives CDR1 MNHEY, CDR2 SVGAGI.

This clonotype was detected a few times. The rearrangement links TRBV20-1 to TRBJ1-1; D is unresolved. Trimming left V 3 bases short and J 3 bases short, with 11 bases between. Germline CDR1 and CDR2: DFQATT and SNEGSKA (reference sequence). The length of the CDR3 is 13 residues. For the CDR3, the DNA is TGCAGTGCTAGCTTGGGTTCGGACACTGAAGCTTTCTTT. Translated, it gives CSASLGSDTEAFF.

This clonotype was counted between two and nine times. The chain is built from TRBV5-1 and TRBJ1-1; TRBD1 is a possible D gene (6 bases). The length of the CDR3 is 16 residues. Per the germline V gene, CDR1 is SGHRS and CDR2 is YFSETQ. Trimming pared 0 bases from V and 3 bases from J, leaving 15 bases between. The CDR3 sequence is CASSLELSGGYTEAFF. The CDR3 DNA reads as TGCGCCAGCAGCTTGGAGCTTTCGGGGGGCTACACTGAAGCTTTCTTT.

The CDR3 loop reads CASSNSGGETDTQYF. The CDR3 nucleotides are TGTGCCAGCAGTAACAGCGGGGGGGAGACAGATACGCAGTATTTT. This rearrangement joins TRBV27 to TRBJ2-3; 10 bases match TRBD2. Unmatched junction bases numbered 5, after V lost 5 bases and J lost 3 bases. The germline V gene has CDR1 MNHEY and CDR2 SMNVEV (reference sequence). This CDR3 is 15 amino acids long.